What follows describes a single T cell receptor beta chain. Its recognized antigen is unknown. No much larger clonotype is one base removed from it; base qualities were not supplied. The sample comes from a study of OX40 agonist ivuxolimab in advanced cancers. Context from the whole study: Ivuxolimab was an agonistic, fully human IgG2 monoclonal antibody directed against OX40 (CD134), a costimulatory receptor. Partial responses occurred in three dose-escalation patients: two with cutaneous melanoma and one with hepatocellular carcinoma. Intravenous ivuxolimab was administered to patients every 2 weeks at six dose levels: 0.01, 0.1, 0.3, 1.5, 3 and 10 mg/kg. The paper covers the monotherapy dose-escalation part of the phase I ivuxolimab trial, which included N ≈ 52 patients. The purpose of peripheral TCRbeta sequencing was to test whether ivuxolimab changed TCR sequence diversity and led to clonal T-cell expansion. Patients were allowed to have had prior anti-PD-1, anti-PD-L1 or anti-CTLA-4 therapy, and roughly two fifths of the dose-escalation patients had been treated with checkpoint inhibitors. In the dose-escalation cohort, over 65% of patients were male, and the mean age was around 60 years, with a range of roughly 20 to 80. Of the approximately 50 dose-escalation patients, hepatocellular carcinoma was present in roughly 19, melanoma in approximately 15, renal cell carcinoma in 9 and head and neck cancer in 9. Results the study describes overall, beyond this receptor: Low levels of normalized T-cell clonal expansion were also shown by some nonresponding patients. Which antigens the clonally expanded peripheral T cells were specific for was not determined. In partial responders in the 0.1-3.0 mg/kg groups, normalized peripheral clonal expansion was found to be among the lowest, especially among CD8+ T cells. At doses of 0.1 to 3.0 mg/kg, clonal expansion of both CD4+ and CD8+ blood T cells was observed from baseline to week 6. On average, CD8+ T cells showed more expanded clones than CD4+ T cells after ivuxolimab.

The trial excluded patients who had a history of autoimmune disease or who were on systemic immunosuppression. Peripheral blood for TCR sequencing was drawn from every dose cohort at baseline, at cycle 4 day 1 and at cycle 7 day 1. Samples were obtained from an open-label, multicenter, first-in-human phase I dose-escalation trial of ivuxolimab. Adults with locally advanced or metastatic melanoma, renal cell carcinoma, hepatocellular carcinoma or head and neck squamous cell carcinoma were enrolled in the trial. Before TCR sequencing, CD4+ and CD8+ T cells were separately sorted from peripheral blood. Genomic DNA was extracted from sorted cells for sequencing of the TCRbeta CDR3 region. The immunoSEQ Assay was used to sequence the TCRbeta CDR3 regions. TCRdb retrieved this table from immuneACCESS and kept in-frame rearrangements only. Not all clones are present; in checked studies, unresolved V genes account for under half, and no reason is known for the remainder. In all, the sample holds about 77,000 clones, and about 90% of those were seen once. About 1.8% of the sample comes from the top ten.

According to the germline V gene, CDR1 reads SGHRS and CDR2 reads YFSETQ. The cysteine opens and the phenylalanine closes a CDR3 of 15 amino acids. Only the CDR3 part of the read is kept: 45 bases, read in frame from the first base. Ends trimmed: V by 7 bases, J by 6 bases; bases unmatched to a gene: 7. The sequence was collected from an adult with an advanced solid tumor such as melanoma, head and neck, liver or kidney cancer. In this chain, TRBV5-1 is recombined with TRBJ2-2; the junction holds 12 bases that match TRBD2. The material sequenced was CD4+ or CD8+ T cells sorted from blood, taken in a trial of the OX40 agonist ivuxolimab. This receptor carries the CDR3 CASQRLAGEPGELFF. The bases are TGCGCCAGCCAAAGACTAGCGGGAGAACCCGGGGAGCTGTTTTTT.